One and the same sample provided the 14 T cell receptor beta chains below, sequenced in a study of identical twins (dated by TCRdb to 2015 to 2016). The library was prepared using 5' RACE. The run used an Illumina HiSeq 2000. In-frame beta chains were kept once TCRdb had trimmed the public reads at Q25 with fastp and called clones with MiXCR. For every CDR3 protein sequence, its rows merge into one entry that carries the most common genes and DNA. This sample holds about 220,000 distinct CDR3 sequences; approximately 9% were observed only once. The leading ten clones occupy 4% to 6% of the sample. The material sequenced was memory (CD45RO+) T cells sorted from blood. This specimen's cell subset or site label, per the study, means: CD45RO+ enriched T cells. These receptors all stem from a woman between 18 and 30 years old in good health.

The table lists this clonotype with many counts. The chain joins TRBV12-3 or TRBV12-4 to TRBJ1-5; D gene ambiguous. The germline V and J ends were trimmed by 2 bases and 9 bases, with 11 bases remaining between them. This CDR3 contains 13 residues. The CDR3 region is CASSLSLSGPQHF. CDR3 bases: TGTGCCAGCAGTTTATCCCTCTCCGGGCCCCAGCATTTT.

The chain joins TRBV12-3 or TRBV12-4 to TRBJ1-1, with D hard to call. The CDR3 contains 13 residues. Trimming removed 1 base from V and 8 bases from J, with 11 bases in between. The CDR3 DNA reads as TGTGCCAGCAGTTTAGAGCGAGGGATAGAAGCTTTCTTT. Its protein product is CASSLERGIEAFF.

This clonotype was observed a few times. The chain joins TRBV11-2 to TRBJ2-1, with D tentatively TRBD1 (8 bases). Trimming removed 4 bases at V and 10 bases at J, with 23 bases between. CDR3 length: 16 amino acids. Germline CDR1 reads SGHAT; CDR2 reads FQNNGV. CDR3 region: CASSSLRYRGGVEQFF. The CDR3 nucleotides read TGTGCCAGCAGCTCCCTAAGGTACAGGGGGGGTGTAGAGCAGTTCTTC. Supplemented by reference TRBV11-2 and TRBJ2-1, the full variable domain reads EAGVAQSPRYKIIEKRQSVAFWCNPISGHATLYWYQQILGQGPKLLIQFQNNGVVDDSQLPKDRFSAERLKGVDSTLKIQPAKLEDSAVYLCASSSLRYRGGVEQFFGPGTRLTVL.

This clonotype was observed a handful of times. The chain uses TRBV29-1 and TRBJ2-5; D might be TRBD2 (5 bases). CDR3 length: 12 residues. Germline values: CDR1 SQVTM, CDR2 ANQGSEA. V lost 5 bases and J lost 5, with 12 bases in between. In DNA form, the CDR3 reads TGCAGCGTTCCGCTTAGCGACGAGACCCAGTACTTC. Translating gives CSVPLSDETQYF.

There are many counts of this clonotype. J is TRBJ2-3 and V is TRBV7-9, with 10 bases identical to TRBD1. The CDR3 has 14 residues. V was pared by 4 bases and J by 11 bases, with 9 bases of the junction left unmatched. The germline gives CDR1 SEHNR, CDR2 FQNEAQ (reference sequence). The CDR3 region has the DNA TGTGCCAGCAGCTGGGACCAAGGGACAGGGGTGCAGTATTTT. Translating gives CASSWDQGTGVQYF.

The CDR3 reads CASSLRASTEAFF. The CDR3 bases are TGCGCCAGCAGCTTGCGGGCATCCACTGAAGCTTTCTTT. This rearrangement joins TRBV5-1 to TRBJ1-1; D is unclear. Germline V gene data show CDR1 as SGHRS and CDR2 as YFSETQ. V was trimmed by 1 base and J by 4 bases, leaving 8 bases between them. This CDR3 spans 13 amino acids.

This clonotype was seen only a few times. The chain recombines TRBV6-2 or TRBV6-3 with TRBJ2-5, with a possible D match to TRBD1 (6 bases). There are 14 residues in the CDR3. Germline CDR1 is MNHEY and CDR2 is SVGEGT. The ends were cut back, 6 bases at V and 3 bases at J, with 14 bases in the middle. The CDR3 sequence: CASSQRWTEETQYF. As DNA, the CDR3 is TGTGCCAGCAGCCAACGCTGGACAGAAGAGACCCAGTACTTC.

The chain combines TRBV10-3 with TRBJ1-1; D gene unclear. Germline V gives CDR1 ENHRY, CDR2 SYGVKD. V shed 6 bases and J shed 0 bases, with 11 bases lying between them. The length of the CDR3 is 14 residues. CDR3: CAIRGLAVNTEAFF. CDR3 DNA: TGTGCCATCAGGGGATTAGCAGTGAACACTGAAGCTTTCTTT.

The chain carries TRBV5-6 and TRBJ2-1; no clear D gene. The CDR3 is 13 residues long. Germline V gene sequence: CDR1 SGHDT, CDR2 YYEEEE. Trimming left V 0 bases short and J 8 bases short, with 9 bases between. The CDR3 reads CASSLGAEDEQFF. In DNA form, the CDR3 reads TGTGCCAGCAGCTTGGGGGCTGAAGATGAGCAGTTCTTC.

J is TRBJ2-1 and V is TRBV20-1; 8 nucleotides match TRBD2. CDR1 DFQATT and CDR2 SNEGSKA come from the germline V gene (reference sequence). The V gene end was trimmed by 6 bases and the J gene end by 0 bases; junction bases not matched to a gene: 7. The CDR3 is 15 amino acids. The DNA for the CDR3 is TGCAGTGCAACCGGGAGCGGGAGCTCCTACAATGAGCAGTTCTTC. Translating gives CSATGSGSSYNEQFF.

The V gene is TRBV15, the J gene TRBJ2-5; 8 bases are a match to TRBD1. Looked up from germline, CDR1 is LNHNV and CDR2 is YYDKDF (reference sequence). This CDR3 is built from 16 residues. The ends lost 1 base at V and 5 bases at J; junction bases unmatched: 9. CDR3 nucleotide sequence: TGTGCCACCAGCAGAGGCCAGGGGACAGGAGGGGAGACCCAGTACTTC. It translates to CATSRGQGTGGETQYF.

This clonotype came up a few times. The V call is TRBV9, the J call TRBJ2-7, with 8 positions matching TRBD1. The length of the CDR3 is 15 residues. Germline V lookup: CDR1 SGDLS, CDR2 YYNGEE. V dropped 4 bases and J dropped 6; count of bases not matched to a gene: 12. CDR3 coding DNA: TGTGCCAGCAGCCTCCGCATAGGACAGGGCTCCGAGCAGTACTTC. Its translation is CASSLRIGQGSEQYF.

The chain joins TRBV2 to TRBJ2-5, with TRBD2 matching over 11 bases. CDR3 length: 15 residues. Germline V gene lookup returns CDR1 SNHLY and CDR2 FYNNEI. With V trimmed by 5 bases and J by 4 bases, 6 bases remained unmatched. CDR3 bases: TGTGCCAGCAGTCGAGGGACTAGCGGAGGAGAGACCCAGTACTTC. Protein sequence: CASSRGTSGGETQYF.

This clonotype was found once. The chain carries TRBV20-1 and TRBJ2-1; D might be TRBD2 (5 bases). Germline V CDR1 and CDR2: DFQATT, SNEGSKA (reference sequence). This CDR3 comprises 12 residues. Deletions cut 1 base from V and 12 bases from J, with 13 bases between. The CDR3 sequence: CSARGSGTTQFF. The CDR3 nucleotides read TGCAGTGCTAGAGGAAGCGGCACGACGCAGTTCTTC.